This paragraph reports one TCR beta chain. Its antigen is still unknown. Each CDR3 protein gets one entry after TCRdb re-called the 5' RACE reads with MiXCR. The data show about 630,000 distinct CDR3 sequences, with approximately 13% seen just once and under 15% held by the top ten. These data originate in a study of T cells after yellow fever vaccination. Study details: The fractions with low cell numbers were processed using SMART-Seq v4 Ultra Low Input. Study-level results: Most primary-vaccination clones reappeared after the booster (just under 98% CD4, about 88% CD8).

The CDR3 contains 11 residues. Germline V gene sequence: CDR1 SQVTM, CDR2 ANQGSEA. V shed 6 bases, J shed 8 bases, and the junction held 6 bases outside the gene matches. The sequence was collected from a man younger than 40 who received the YFV17D yellow fever vaccine. The rearrangement links TRBV29-1 to TRBJ1-2, with TRBD1 matching over 7 bases. The sequences come from PBMCs, collected on the day of the yellow fever booster vaccination. The CDR3 loop is CSVGDSRGYTF. CDR3 DNA sequence: TGCAGCGTGGGGGACAGCCGGGGCTACACCTTC. Together with reference TRBV29-1 and TRBJ1-2, the CDR3 gives the full variable domain: SAVISQKPSRDICQRGTSLTIQCQVDSQVTMMFWYRQQPGQSLTLIATANQGSEATYESGFVIDKFPISRPNLTFSTLTVSNMSPEDSSIYLCSVGDSRGYTFGSGTRLTVV.